Following are 7 T cell receptor beta chains from one sample sequenced in a study of blood T cell repertoires in COVID-19. The assay was immunoSEQ multiplex PCR, and TCRdb's table has in-frame clones only and misses some. The table shows about 350,000 clones, with around nine tenths occurring only once. Specimen: PBMCs or T cells enriched from blood (not recorded which). The receptors were sampled from a woman in her thirties who had been exposed to COVID-19.

The V and J genes are TRBV7-9 and TRBJ2-1; possible D gene TRBD1, 6 bases. Germline V gives CDR1 SEHNR, CDR2 FQNEAQ (reference sequence). V was clipped by 1 base and J by 7 bases, with 11 bases between them. This CDR3 spans 14 amino acids. The CDR3 sequence is CASSLDPRGNEQFF. In DNA form, the CDR3 reads TGTGCCAGCAGCTTAGATCCGAGGGGGAATGAGCAGTTCTTC.

The rearrangement links TRBV12-3 or TRBV12-4 to TRBJ1-2; D is unclear. V shed 6 bases and J shed 8 bases, with 13 bases lying between them. The length of the CDR3 is 12 residues. The CDR3 sequence: CASSPVGRGYTF. CDR3 nucleotides: TGTGCCAGCAGCCCCGTGGGCCGGGGCTACACCTTC.

V and J are TRBV7-9 and TRBJ2-1; 10 nucleotides line up with TRBD2. CDR1 SEHNR and CDR2 FQNEAQ come from the germline V gene (reference sequence). This CDR3 region has 16 residues. V trimming: 3 bases; J trimming: 4 bases; junction bases outside the gene matches: 6. The CDR3 loop reads CASSFVAGGPYNEQFF. The CDR3 region has the DNA TGTGCCAGCAGCTTCGTAGCGGGAGGACCTTACAATGAGCAGTTCTTC. The variable domain in full, with the rest retrieved from reference TRBV7-9 and TRBJ2-1, is DTGVSQNPRHKITKRGQNVTFRCDPISEHNRLYWYRQTLGQGPEFLTYFQNEAQLEKSRLLSDRFSAERPKGSFSTLEIQRTEQGDSAMYLCASSFVAGGPYNEQFFGPGTRLTVL.

This CDR3 reads CASSLHRGPSNQPQHF. In nucleotides, the CDR3 is TGTGCCAGCAGCCTTCACAGGGGGCCGAGCAATCAGCCCCAGCATTTT. The chain recombines TRBV7-6 with TRBJ1-5; 9 positions agree with TRBD1. From germline, CDR1 is SGHVS and CDR2 FNYEAQ. J was trimmed by 1 base and V by 5 bases; bases with no gene match: 6. The CDR3 runs 16 residues.

This chain joins TRBV6-5 and TRBJ2-4; D gene uncertain. The germline V gene has CDR1 MNHEY and CDR2 SVGAGI. Trimming left V 4 bases short and J 1 base short, with 5 bases between. The CDR3 runs to 13 residues. CDR3 nucleotides: TGTGCCAGCAGTTTTTCGGCCAAAAACATTCAGTACTTC. It encodes CASSFSAKNIQYF.

This chain links TRBV7-3 with TRBJ2-1, with D tentatively TRBD2 (5 bases). The CDR3 runs to 15 residues. The ends were cut back, 5 bases at V and 1 base at J, with 12 bases in the middle. CDR1 and CDR2 from the germline V gene are SGHTA and FQGTGA. CDR3 residues: CASSVERGSYNEQFF. The CDR3 DNA is TGTGCCAGCAGCGTAGAACGGGGTTCCTACAATGAGCAGTTCTTC. Using reference TRBV7-3 and TRBJ2-1 for the parts outside the CDR3, the full variable domain is GAGVSQTPSNKVTEKGKYVELRCDPISGHTALYWYRQSLGQGPEFLIYFQGTGAADDSGLPNDRFFAVRPEGSVSTLKIQRTERGDSAVYLCASSVERGSYNEQFFGPGTRLTVL.

This clone was found a few times. The chain employs TRBV6-5 and TRBJ2-7; D might be TRBD2 (6 bases). This CDR3 spans 13 amino acids. CDR1 is MNHEY, CDR2 SVGAGI, per germline. The germline V and J ends were trimmed by 6 bases and 3 bases, with 12 bases remaining between them. The CDR3 here is CASSSGTVYEQYF. The CDR3, as DNA: TGTGCCAGCAGCTCCGGGACTGTCTACGAGCAGTACTTC.